Sequencing of this T cell receptor beta chain was carried out in a study of T cells in localized non-small cell lung cancer. Data came from immunoSEQ multiplex PCR; TCRdb stores just in-frame clones and leaves some out. The sample includes roughly 2,600 clones, 25% to 40% of them seen just once. The V end lost 4 bases, the J end lost 6 bases, and 10 bases lay between the germline ends. Germline V gene lookup returns CDR1 SGDLS and CDR2 YYNGEE. The CDR3 length is 13 residues. The TCR sequence derives from an older female donor with stage II lung adenocarcinoma. This sequence joins TRBV9 and TRBJ2-2; no firm D call. Sequencing was performed on lung tumor tissue, taken before any cancer treatment. CDR3 protein: CASSYSQAGELFF. Written as DNA, the CDR3 is TGTGCCAGCAGCTACTCCCAGGCCGGGGAGCTGTTTTTT.